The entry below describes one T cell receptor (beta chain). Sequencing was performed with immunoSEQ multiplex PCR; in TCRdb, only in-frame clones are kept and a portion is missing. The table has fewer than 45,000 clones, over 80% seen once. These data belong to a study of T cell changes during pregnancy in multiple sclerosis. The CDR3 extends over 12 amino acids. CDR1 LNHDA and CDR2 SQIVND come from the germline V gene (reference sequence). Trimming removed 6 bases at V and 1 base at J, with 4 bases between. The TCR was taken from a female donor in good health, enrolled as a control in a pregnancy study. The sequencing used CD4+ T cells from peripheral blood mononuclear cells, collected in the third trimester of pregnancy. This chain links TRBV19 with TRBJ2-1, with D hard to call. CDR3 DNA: TGTGCCAGTAGCGGTTCCTACAATGAGCAGTTCTTC. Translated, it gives CASSGSYNEQFF. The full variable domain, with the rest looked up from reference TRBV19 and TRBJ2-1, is DGGITQSPKYLFRKEGQNVTLSCEQNLNHDAMYWYRQDPGQGLRLIYYSQIVNDFQKGDIAEGYSVSREKKESFPLTVTSAQKNPTAFYLCASSGSYNEQFFGPGTRLTVL.